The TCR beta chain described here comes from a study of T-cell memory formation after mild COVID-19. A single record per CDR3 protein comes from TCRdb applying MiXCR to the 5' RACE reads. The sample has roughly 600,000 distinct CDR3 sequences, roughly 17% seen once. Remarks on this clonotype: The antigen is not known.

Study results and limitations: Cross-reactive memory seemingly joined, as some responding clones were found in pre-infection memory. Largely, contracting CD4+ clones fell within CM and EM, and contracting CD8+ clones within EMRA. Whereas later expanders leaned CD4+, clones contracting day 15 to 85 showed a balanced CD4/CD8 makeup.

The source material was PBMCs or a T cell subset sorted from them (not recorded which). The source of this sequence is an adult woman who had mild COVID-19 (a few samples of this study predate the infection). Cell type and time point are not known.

This CDR3 is CASSSGWREGNNEQFF. The CDR3 region has the DNA TGTGCCAGCAGTTCAGGATGGCGGGAGGGAAACAATGAGCAGTTCTTC. This chain connects TRBV6-2 or TRBV6-3 to TRBJ2-1; TRBD2 matches 9 bases. The germline gives CDR1 MNHEY, CDR2 SVGEGT. With V trimmed by 4 bases and J by 5 bases, 9 bases remained unmatched. The CDR3 consists of 16 residues.